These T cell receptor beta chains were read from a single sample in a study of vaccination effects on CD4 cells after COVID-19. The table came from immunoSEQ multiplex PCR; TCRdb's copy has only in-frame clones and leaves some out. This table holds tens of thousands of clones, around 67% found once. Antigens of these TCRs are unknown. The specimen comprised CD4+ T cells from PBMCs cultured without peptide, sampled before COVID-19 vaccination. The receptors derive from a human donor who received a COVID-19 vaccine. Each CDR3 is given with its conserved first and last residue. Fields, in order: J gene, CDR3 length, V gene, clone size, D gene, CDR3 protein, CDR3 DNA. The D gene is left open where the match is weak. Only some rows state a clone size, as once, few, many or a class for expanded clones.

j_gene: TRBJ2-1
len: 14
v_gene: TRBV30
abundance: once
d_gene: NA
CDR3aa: CAWSRAGFYNEQFF
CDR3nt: TGTGCCTGGAGTCGGGCGGGATTTTATAATGAGCAGTTCTTC

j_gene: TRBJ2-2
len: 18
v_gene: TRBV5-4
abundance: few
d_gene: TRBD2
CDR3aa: CASSLVGREGTNTGELFF
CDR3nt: TGTGCCAGCAGCTTGGTGGGGCGGGAGGGGACGAACACCGGGGAGCTGTTTTTT

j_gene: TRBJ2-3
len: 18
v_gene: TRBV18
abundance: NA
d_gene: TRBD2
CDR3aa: CASSSGTSGGAGTDTQYF
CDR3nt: TGTGCCAGCTCATCCGGGACTAGCGGGGGGGCCGGGACAGATACGCAGTATTTT

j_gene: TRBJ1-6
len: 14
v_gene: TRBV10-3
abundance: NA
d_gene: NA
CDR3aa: CAISTQGPAGTLHF
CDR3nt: TGTGCCATCAGTACTCAAGGGCCCGCCGGGACACTCCACTTT

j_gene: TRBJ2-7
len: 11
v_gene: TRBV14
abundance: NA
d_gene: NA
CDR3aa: CASSQIHEQYF
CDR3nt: TGTGCCAGCAGCCAAATCCACGAGCAGTACTTC

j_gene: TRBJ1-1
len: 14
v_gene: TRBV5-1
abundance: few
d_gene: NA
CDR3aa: CASSPGHQNTEAFF
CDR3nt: TGCGCCAGCAGCCCGGGACACCAAAACACTGAAGCTTTCTTT

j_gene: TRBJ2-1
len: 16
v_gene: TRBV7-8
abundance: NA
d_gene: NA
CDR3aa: CASSLARTSSYNEQFF
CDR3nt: TGTGCCAGCAGCTTAGCGAGGACGAGCTCCTACAATGAGCAGTTCTTC

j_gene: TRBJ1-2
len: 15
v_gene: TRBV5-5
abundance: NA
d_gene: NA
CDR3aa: CASSLAGPGNYGYTF
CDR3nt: TGTGCCAGCAGCTTGGCCGGTCCAGGCAACTATGGCTACACCTTC

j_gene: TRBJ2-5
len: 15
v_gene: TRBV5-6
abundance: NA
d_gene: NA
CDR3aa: CASSLGTASQETQYF
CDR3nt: TGTGCCAGCAGCTTGGGGACAGCGTCCCAAGAGACCCAGTACTTC

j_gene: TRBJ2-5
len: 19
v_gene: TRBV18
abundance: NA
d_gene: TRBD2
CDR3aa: CASSPPYGATSGSGETQYF
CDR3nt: TGTGCCAGCTCACCACCGTACGGGGCGACTAGCGGGAGTGGGGAGACCCAGTACTTC

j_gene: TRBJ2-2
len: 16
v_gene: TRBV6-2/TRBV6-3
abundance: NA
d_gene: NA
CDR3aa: CASSSYLGWDTGELFF
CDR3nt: TGTGCCAGCAGTTCTTACCTAGGGTGGGACACCGGGGAGCTGTTTTTT

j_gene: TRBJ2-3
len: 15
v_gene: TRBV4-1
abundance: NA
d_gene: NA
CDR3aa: CASSQEGARTDTQYF
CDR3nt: TGCGCCAGCAGCCAAGAGGGGGCGCGCACAGATACGCAGTATTTT

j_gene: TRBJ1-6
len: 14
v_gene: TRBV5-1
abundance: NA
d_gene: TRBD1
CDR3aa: CASSPQGSGSPLHF
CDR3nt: TGCGCCAGCAGCCCACAGGGGAGCGGTTCACCCCTCCACTTT

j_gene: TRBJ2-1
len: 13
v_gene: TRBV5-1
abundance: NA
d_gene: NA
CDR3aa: CASSLDRPDEQFF
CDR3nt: TGCGCCAGCAGCTTGGACAGGCCGGATGAGCAGTTCTTC

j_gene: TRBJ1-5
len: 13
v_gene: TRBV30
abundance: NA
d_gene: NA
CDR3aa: CAWSAGSNQPQHF
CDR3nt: TGTGCCTGGAGCGCAGGGTCCAATCAGCCCCAGCATTTT

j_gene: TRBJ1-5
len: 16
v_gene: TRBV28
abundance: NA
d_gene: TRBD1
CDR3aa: CASSLGTGHLNQPQHF
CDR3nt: TGTGCCAGCAGTTTGGGGACAGGGCACCTGAATCAGCCCCAGCATTTT

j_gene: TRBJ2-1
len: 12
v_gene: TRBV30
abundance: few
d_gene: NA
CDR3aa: CAWSAGDNEQFF
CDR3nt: TGTGCCTGGAGTGCGGGGGACAATGAGCAGTTCTTC

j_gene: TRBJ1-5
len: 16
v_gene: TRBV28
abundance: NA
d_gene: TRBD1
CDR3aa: CASSLAGTVSNQPQHF
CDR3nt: TGTGCCAGCAGTTTAGCCGGGACAGTTAGCAATCAGCCCCAGCATTTT

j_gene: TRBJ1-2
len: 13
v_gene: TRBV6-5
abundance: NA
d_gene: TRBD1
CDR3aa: CASKQGQGGGYTF
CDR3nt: TGTGCCAGCAAACAGGGACAGGGTGGCGGCTACACCTTC

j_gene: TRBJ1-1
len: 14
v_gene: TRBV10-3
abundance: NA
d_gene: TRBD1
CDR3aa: CAITPGQGITEAFF
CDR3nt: TGTGCCATCACACCGGGACAGGGGATCACTGAAGCTTTCTTT

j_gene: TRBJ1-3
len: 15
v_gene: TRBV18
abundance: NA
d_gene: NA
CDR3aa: CASSPAEYLGNTIYF
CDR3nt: TGTGCCAGCTCACCGGCGGAGTACCTTGGAAACACCATATATTTT

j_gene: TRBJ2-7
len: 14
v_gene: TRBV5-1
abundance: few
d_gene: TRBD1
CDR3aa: CASSRGQGPYEQYF
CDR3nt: TGCGCCAGCAGTCGAGGACAGGGCCCTTACGAGCAGTACTTC

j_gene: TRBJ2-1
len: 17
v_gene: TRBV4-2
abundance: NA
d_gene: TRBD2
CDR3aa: CASSPGTSGGPQGEQFF
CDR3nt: TGTGCCAGCAGCCCAGGGACTAGCGGGGGTCCCCAGGGTGAGCAGTTCTTC

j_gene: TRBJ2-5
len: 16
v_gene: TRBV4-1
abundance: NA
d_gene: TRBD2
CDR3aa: CASSQDPGAGGETQYF
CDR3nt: TGCGCCAGCAGCCAAGATCCGGGCGCGGGGGGCGAGACCCAGTACTTC

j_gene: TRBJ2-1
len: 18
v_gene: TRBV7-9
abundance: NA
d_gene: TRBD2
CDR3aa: CASSLVSGASGRVHEQFF
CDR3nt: TGTGCCAGCAGCTTAGTATCGGGGGCTAGCGGGAGAGTACATGAGCAGTTCTTC

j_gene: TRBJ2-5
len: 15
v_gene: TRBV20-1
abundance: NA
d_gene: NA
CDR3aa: CSASYAPGPQETQYF
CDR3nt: TGCAGTGCTAGTTACGCACCGGGGCCTCAAGAGACCCAGTACTTC

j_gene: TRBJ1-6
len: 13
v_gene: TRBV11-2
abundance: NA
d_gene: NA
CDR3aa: CASSLGVGSPLHF
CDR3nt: TGTGCCAGCAGCTTGGGGGTAGGCTCACCCCTCCACTTT

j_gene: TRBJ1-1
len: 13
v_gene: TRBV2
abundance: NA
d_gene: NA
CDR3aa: CASTWEANTEAFF
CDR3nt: TGTGCCAGCACGTGGGAAGCCAACACTGAAGCTTTCTTT

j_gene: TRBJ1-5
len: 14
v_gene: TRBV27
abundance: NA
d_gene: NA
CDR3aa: CASSSLGRNQPQHF
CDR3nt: TGTGCCAGCAGTTCCTTAGGGAGAAATCAGCCCCAGCATTTT

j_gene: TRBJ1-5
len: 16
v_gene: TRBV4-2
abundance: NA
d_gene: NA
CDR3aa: CASSQGSDYSNQPQHF
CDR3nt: TGTGCCAGCAGCCAAGGATCGGACTATAGCAATCAGCCCCAGCATTTT

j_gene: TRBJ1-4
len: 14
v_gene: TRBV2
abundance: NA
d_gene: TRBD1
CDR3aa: CASSGTGFGEKLFF
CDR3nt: TGTGCCAGCAGTGGGACAGGGTTCGGTGAAAAACTGTTTTTT

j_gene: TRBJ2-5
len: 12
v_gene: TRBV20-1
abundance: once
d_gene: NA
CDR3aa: CSASDGRETQYF
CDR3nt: TGCAGTGCTAGTGACGGGAGAGAGACCCAGTACTTC

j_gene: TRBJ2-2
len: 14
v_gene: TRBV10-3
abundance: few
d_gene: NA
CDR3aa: CATHDTLDGGELFF
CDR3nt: TGTGCCACTCACGACACCCTGGATGGCGGGGAGCTGTTTTTT

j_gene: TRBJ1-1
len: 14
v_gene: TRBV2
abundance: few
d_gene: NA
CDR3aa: CASKKGSMDTEAFF
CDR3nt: TGTGCCAGCAAGAAGGGGAGCATGGACACTGAAGCTTTCTTT

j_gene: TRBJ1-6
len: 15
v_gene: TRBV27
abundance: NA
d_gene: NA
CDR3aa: CASSHPGRYNSPLHF
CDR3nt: TGTGCCAGCTCACATCCGGGACGGTATAATTCACCCCTCCACTTT

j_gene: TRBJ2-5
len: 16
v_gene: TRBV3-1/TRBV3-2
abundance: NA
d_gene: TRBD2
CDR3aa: CASSQRGSGVRETQYF
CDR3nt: TGTGCCAGCAGCCAAAGGGGAAGCGGGGTCCGCGAGACCCAGTACTTC

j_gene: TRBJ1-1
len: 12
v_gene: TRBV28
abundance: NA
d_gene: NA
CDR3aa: CAASGPNTEAFF
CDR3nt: TGTGCCGCGTCAGGGCCTAACACTGAAGCTTTCTTT

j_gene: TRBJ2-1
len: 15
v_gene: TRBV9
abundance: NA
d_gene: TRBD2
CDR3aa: CASSVSGSSYNEQFF
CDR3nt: TGTGCCAGCAGCGTAAGCGGGAGCTCCTACAATGAGCAGTTCTTC

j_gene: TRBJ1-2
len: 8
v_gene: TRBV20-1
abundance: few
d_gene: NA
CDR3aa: CSVRGYTF
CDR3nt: TGCAGTGTAAGAGGCTACACCTTC

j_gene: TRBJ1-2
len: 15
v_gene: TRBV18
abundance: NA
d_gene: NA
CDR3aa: CASSPPGTAAYGYTF
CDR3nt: TGTGCCAGCTCACCACCGGGAACAGCCGCTTATGGCTACACCTTC

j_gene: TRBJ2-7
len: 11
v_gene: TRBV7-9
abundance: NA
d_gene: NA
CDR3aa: CASSPLYEQYF
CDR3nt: TGTGCCAGCAGCCCACTATACGAGCAGTACTTC

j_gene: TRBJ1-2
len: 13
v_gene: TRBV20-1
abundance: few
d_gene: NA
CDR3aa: CSASFVNHYGYTF
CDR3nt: TGCAGTGCTAGTTTTGTGAATCACTATGGCTACACCTTC

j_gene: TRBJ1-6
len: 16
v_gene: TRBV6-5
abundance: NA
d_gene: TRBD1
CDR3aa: CASSYGGTGINSPLHF
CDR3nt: TGTGCCAGCAGTTACGGGGGGACAGGGATTAATTCACCCCTCCACTTT

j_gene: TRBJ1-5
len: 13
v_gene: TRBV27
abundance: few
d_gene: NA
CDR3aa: CASSLSRGEPQHF
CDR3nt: TGTGCCAGCAGTTTATCGAGGGGTGAGCCCCAGCATTTT

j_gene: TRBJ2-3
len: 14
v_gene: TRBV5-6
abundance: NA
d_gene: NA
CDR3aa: CASAQGRRGDTQYF
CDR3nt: TGTGCCAGCGCCCAGGGTAGGAGGGGAGATACGCAGTATTTT

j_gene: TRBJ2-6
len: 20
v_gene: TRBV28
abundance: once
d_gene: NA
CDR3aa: CASSSHRQTLLSSGANVLTF
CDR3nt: TGTGCCAGCAGTTCCCACAGACAGACCTTACTTAGCTCTGGGGCCAACGTCCTGACTTTC

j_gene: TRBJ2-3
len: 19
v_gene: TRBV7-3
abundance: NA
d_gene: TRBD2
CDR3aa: CASSLKALASGGARDTQYF
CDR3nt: TGTGCCAGCAGCTTAAAGGCATTGGCTAGCGGGGGGGCCCGAGATACGCAGTATTTT

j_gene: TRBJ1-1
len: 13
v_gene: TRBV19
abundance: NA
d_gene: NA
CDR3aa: CASSFGTNTEAFF
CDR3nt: TGTGCCAGTAGTTTTGGGACGAACACTGAAGCTTTCTTT